One TCR beta chain is described in this entry. It lacks a known antigen. No clone much larger than this one lies a single base away; base qualities are absent. These data are taken from a study of shared clonotypes between healthy human individuals (dated by TCRdb to the early 2020s). Regarding the research as a whole: A couple of women and a few men aged 18 to 49 years were included in the cohort. For each donor, CD4 naive and CD4 memory were each run on three plates, CD8 naive on two plates, and CD8 memory on one plate. Blood TCR repertoires of 5 or 6 healthy adults were deeply sequenced to estimate repertoire size and the extent of clonotype sharing between individuals. To increase sequencing depth and limit assay-specific biases, TCR repertoire library preparation and sequencing were carried out by different laboratories using diverse techniques. Per donor, leukapheresis produced somewhere between about 0.9 and 9 billion PBMCs.

The donors were healthy, HIV-negative adults with no recently reported acute infections or vaccinations. Only Caucasian adults living in Nashville, Tennessee, USA were represented among the donors. Magnetic negative selection was used to enrich CD4+ T cells, after which naive cells were positively selected on CD45RA and the negative fraction became the memory subset. Blood was obtained by leukapheresis, after which PBMCs were separated by Ficoll-Histopaque density gradient centrifugation and cryopreserved in liquid nitrogen vapor phase. Purity and quantity of every magnetically sorted T cell population were checked by analytical flow cytometry. Genomic DNA was isolated from each sorted fraction and quantified by UV absorbance on a Nanodrop 2000c. Beyond this particular receptor, the publication reports: Incomplete sequencing was indicated by rarefaction of sorted-subset datasets, despite the large sequencing depth. The small number of donors limited the genetic and exposure-history diversity represented. Pairwise subsampling led to the expectation that sequencing depth would affect the degree of clonotype sharing among donors. Only blood was sampled, and tissue TCR repertoires likely differ from those in blood. Across a few donors, roughly 5% of naive CD4, roughly 3.8% of naive CD8, 2.3% of memory CD4, and 0.4% of memory CD8 clonotypes were shared. Compared with non-shared clonotypes, clonotypes shared by all four sorted-subset donors had higher generation probabilities. Naive subsets generally had larger estimated clonotype richness than memory subsets did.

The trim is 5 bases for V and 3 bases for J, with a gap of 10 bases between the germline ends. CDR1 SGHNT and CDR2 YENEEA were looked up in the germline V gene. The CDR3 goes from the cysteine to the phenylalanine over 13 residues. CDR3 DNA only is kept here, 39 bases in frame from base 1. Using the deep immunoSEQ assay, multiplex PCR amplified TCR CDR3 regions from genomic DNA. For each cell subset, the extracted genomic DNA was distributed evenly across all wells of several immunoSEQ 96-well plates, and each plate served as one replicate. For sorted subsets, 150 to 250 ng of genomic DNA, equivalent to 30,000 or so T cell genomes, went into each replicate PCR. Purified libraries were quantified with a Qubit 3.0 fluorometer, sized on a Bioanalyzer 2100, and re-quantified with the KAPA Library Quantification kit. Each immunoSEQ 96-well plate was sequenced on its own single-read 150-cycle Illumina NextSeq 550 flow cell. In the original analysis: Because the immunoSEQ output included only junctional sequences and no quality scores, the filtering could not be the same as the filtering used for full-length reads. To assign V/J genes and CDR3, sequences were annotated using PyIR, a Python wrapper for IgBLAST v1.9, with IMGT germline references. Any read was removed if the V/J assignment was weak (E-value above 1e-6), the CDR3 was missing, or the read contained stop codons, out-of-frame junctions, or ambiguous translated residues. V3J clonotypes were defined by identical inferred V gene, J gene, and CDR3 amino acid sequence. To compute the percentage overlap between repertoires, the number of shared unique clonotypes was divided by the size of the smaller repertoire. Repertoire richness was assessed with RTK rarefaction, the Chao1 estimator, and Recon v2.1 estimates of unobserved clonotypes. Generation probabilities were computed with OLGA for all TCRbeta clonotypes obtained by the gDNA method from four donors. TCRdb carries this immuneACCESS record with in-frame sequences only. Its versions omit some clonotypes, under half of them owing to an unresolved V gene in the studies checked, with the rest unexplained. That table gives V, J and clone size, and the DNA gave D and trimming. Across this sample there are 2 million to 3 million clones, with 90% to 95% seen only once. 0.35% to 0.45% of the sample lies in the top ten.

The clonotype was recovered from a young man in good health. Some clones in this sample may be carry-over from other donors' samples. Sequenced: naive CD4+ T cells from PBMCs. What this sample's cell subset or site label stands for: CD45RA+ positively selected. The chain is assembled from TRBV11-3 and TRBJ2-5, with a weak D call of TRBD1 (7 bases match). CDR3 sequence: CASSRRGEETQYF. The DNA sequence is given as TGTGCCAGCAGCCGCAGGGGGGAAGAGACCCAGTACTTC.